The TCR beta chain described here comes from a study of blood T cell repertoires in COVID-19. Study details: Samples taken during acute and convalescent COVID-19 were collected in the United States, Italy and Spain.

The ends lost 4 bases at V and 4 bases at J; junction bases unmatched: 10. From germline, CDR1 is SGHRS and CDR2 YFSETQ. This CDR3 spans 15 amino acids. As handled by the study authors: How many nucleated cells were present was estimated from reference gene primer amplification. Some clones are missing from TCRdb's copy, which holds only in-frame ones; the method was immunoSEQ multiplex PCR. The DNA was the basis for D and trimming; V, J and clone size are from that table. Among approximately 220,000 clones listed, 75% to 90% were seen once. Cohorts were based on clinical histories the participants reported. What the recovered Cohort 3 donors had was two negative PCRs, clearance, or symptom resolution.

Sample: PBMCs or T cells enriched from blood (not recorded which). This TCR derives from a man aged 40-50 years who had recovered from COVID-19. The chain employs TRBV5-1 and TRBJ1-1; 7 bases are a match to TRBD1. CDR3 DNA sequence: TGCGCCAGCAGCATCGGGACAGATCGAGGCACTGAAGCTTTCTTT. This encodes CASSIGTDRGTEAFF.